The present T cell receptor (beta chain) was sequenced within a study of blood T cell repertoires in COVID-19. Generated by immunoSEQ multiplex PCR, the TCRdb table keeps only in-frame clones and is missing some. The data show more than 110,000 clones, about 86% seen once. The CDR3 is made up of 17 amino acids. V was clipped by 0 bases and J by 2 bases; unmatched bases: 8. The germline V gene has CDR1 SGHTS and CDR2 YDEGEE. The chain combines TRBV5-8 with TRBJ1-5; TRBD1 matches 7 bases. Sample: peripheral blood. The sequence was collected from a human donor in a cohort sampled during active COVID-19. DNA of the CDR3: TGTGCCAGCAGCTTGGTTGGAGGGGGCATGGGCAATCAGCCCCAGCATTTT. Translation gives CASSLVGGGMGNQPQHF.